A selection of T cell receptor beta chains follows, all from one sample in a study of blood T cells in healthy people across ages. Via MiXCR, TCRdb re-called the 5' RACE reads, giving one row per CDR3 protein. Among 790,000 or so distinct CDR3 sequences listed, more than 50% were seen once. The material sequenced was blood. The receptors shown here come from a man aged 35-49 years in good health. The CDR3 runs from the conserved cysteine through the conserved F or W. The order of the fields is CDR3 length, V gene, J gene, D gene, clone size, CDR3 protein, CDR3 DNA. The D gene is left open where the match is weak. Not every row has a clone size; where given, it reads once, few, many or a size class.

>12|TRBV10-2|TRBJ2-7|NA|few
CASRTSDYEQYF
TGCGCCAGCAGGACTAGTGACTACGAGCAGTACTTC
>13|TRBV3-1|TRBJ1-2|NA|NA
CASSLEDRGGYTF
TGTGCCAGCAGCCTCGAGGATCGGGGCGGCTACACCTTC
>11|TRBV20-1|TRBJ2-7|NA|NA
CSAIYYDEQYF
TGCAGTGCTATCTACTACGACGAGCAGTACTTC
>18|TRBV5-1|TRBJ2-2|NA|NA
CASTSGAVGATNTGELFF
TGCGCCAGCACCTCAGGGGCAGTGGGGGCTACGAACACCGGGGAGCTGTTTTTT
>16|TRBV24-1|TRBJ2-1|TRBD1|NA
CATSDKDRGTYNEQFF
TGTGCCACCAGTGACAAGGACAGGGGAACCTACAATGAGCAGTTCTTC
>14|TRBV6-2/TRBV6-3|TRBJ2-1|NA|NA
CASSKGTLGNEQFF
TGTGCCAGCAGTAAAGGGACCTTGGGCAATGAGCAGTTCTTC
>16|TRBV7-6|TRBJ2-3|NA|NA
CASSLFAESSTDTQYF
TGTGCCAGCAGCTTATTCGCGGAGTCTAGCACAGATACGCAGTATTTT
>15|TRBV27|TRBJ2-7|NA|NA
CASSLEGEAYNEQYF
TGTGCCAGCAGTTTGGAGGGAGAGGCCTACAATGAGCAGTACTTC
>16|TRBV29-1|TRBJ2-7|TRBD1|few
CSVDSPTPGQGYEQYF
TGCAGCGTTGATAGTCCTACACCGGGACAGGGCTACGAGCAGTACTTC
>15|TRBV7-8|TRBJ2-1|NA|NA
CASSLAGTSNNEQFF
TGTGCCAGCAGCTTAGCGGGGACATCGAACAATGAGCAGTTCTTC
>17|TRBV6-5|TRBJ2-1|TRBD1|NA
CASSLSPGTGGLNEQFF
TGTGCCAGCAGTTTGTCGCCCGGGACAGGGGGCTTAAATGAGCAGTTCTTC
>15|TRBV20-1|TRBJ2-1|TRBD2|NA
CSPGTSGRGDNEQFF
TGCAGTCCCGGGACTAGCGGGAGAGGGGACAATGAGCAGTTCTTC
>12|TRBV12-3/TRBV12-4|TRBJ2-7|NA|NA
CASSFESYEQYF
TGTGCCAGCAGTTTTGAGTCCTACGAGCAGTACTTC
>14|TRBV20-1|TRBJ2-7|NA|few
CSAVRTERAYEQYF
TGCAGTGCCGTGAGGACAGAGAGGGCCTACGAGCAGTACTTC
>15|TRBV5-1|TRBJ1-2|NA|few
CASSLNPDVGYGYTF
TGCGCCAGCAGCTTGAATCCAGACGTGGGCTATGGCTACACCTTC
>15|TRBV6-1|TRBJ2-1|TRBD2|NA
CASSEGTSGSNEQFF
TGTGCCAGCAGTGAAGGGACTAGCGGGAGCAATGAGCAGTTCTTC